The 21 T cell receptor beta chains listed next were all sequenced from one sample in a study of PD-1 blockade in classical Hodgkin lymphoma. Documented time point: cycle 4 day 1 (C4D1), after less than seven weeks of nivolumab. Brentuximab vedotin exposure varied among the patients, all of whom had relapsed after autologous stem cell transplantation. TCRdb's table, derived via immunoSEQ multiplex PCR, lists solely in-frame clones and lacks some. The data hold under 50,000 clones, with around three fifths observed a single time. The sample was peripheral blood mononuclear cells (PBMCs), taken before the fourth cycle of nivolumab. Every receptor here comes from a human donor with classical Hodgkin lymphoma.

V is TRBV27 and J is TRBJ1-2; 12 bases are shared with TRBD1. Germline CDR1 and CDR2: MNHEY and SMNVEV (reference sequence). This CDR3 has 16 residues. Losses at the gene ends were 4 bases for V and 4 bases for J; bases not matched to a gene: 7. The CDR3 DNA reads as TGTGCCAGCAGTTCGCTCCGGGGACAGGGGGCCTATGGCTACACCTTC. It is translated as CASSSLRGQGAYGYTF.

As concerns this clone: Given a much more abundant clone one base away, this may be a read error. The CDR3 carries no conserved terminal phenylalanine or tryptophan, so it likely arises from a read error. The chain links TRBV6-5 to TRBJ1-6; 9 bases are a match to TRBD1. V gave up 6 bases and J gave up 8 bases; unmatched junction bases: 2. This CDR3 region has 13 residues. CDR1 and CDR2 from the germline V gene are MNHEY and SVGAGI. In DNA, the CDR3 is TGTGCCAGCAGCCGGACAGGGGATTCACCCCTCCACCTT. Its translation is CASSRTGDSPLHL.

The table lists this clone with a few counts. This sequence joins TRBV4-3 and TRBJ1-1; D gene ambiguous. Deletions cut 4 bases from V and 5 bases from J, with 17 bases between. This CDR3 is built from 15 residues. The germline CDR1 and CDR2 sequences are LGHNA and YSLEER. The CDR3 DNA follows: TGCGCCAGCAGCCTTCAACTGACGGGCGGGACTGAAGCTTTCTTT. The encoded protein is CASSLQLTGGTEAFF.

As DNA, the CDR3 is TGCGCCAGCAGTGAGGGCCTCTCTGGGGCCAACGTCCTGACTTTC. This gives the protein CASSEGLSGANVLTF. The chain is built from TRBV10-1 and TRBJ2-6, with D uncertain. The length of the CDR3 is 15 residues. Germline CDR1 WNHNN, CDR2 SYGVQD (reference sequence). Deletions cut 2 bases from V and 0 bases from J, with 5 bases between.

The chain has TRBV19 and TRBJ2-7; D is unresolved. CDR3 length: 12 amino acids. Trimming shortened V by 4 bases and J by 2 bases, and 6 bases separated the two germline ends. The V gene's germline CDR1 is LNHDA and CDR2 SQIVND (reference sequence). The CDR3 coding sequence is TGTGCCAGTAGTAGGGTACCCTACGAGCAGTACTTC. It is translated as CASSRVPYEQYF.

The V gene is TRBV20-1, the J gene TRBJ1-2; D is unclear. CDR1 DFQATT and CDR2 SNEGSKA come from the germline V gene (reference sequence). V was trimmed by 5 bases and J by 11 bases, leaving 15 bases between them. The CDR3 extends over 11 amino acids. CDR3 in amino acids: CSAQGPPWYTF. The CDR3 coding sequence is TGCAGTGCTCAAGGGCCTCCGTGGTACACCTTC.

This clone was observed many times. The J gene is TRBJ2-3, the V gene TRBV7-2; 8 nucleotides agree with TRBD2. CDR1 is SGHTA, CDR2 FQGNSA, per germline. This CDR3 is 13 amino acids long. Germline trimming cut 4 bases from V and 5 bases from J; bases unmatched to any gene: 2. CDR3 protein: CASSWGLEDTQYF. CDR3 nucleotides: TGTGCCAGCAGCTGGGGACTAGAAGATACGCAGTATTTT.

This clone was counted a few times. The rearrangement uses TRBV5-1 and TRBJ2-3; D might be TRBD2 (7 bases). The CDR3 length is 16 residues. The germline gives CDR1 SGHRS, CDR2 YFSETQ. The V and J ends lost 4 bases and 1 base respectively, with 16 bases between them. The CDR3 loop reads CASSTWGGARTDTQYF. Written as DNA, the CDR3 is TGCGCCAGCAGCACCTGGGGGGGGGCCCGCACAGATACGCAGTATTTT.

The rearrangement links TRBV2 to TRBJ2-4; D is uncertain. Germline V gene data show CDR1 as SNHLY and CDR2 as FYNNEI. V dropped 3 bases and J dropped 0 bases, with 12 bases sitting between them. The CDR3 extends over 16 amino acids. CDR3 nucleotide sequence: TGTGCCAGCAGTGAGGGGTCGAATCTAGCCAAAAACATTCAGTACTTC. Protein: CASSEGSNLAKNIQYF.

The chain combines TRBV9 with TRBJ2-3; D remains ambiguous. V lost 5 bases and J 0 bases, leaving 7 bases between the germline ends. The V gene's germline CDR1 is SGDLS and CDR2 YYNGEE. This CDR3 has 13 amino acids. CDR3 sequence: CASSTGSTDTQYF. For the CDR3, the DNA is TGTGCCAGCAGTACCGGGAGCACAGATACGCAGTATTTT.

The chain combines TRBV4-1 with TRBJ2-5, with TRBD2 as a possible D gene (6 bases). Gene TRBJ2-7 matches the end of the DNA better, so the J call may be wrong. Germline-derived CDR1 and CDR2 are MGHRA and YSYEKL. This CDR3 is built from 15 residues. The CDR3 DNA sequence: TGCGCCAGCAGCGTAACTAGAGGAGGGGACTACGAGCAGTACTTC. Its translation: CASSVTRGGDYEQYF.

The chain is built from TRBV21-1 and TRBJ2-1; no DNA check was done on the table's D call, TRBD2. TRBV21-1 counts as a pseudogene. The CDR3 has 11 residues. Here the CDR3 reads CASSKGSEQFF. The DNA of the CDR3 is TGTGCCAGCAGCAAAGGTAGTGAGCAGTTCTTC.

This rearrangement joins TRBV18 to TRBJ2-7; TRBD1 might be the D (5 bases). The V end lost 1 base, the J end lost 4 bases, and 23 bases lay between the germline ends. This CDR3 is built from 18 residues. Germline values: CDR1 KGHSH, CDR2 LQKENI. This chain's CDR3 is CASSPLDKVNPSGYEQYF. The CDR3 DNA reads TGTGCCAGCTCACCACTTGACAAGGTAAACCCTTCAGGGTACGAGCAGTACTTC.

The rearrangement uses TRBV7-2 and TRBJ2-6; the D is unclear. This CDR3 region has 14 residues. Germline CDR1 SGHTA, CDR2 FQGNSA. V was pared by 4 bases and J by 0 bases, with 4 bases between. CDR3 region: CASSSDSGANVLTF. The CDR3 DNA sequence: TGTGCCAGCAGCTCCGACTCTGGGGCCAACGTCCTGACTTTC.

This chain connects TRBV14 to TRBJ2-3; D is unresolved. Germline assignment: CDR1 SGHDN and CDR2 FVKESK. The V end was cut by 1 base, the J end by 3 bases, with 5 bases between. CDR3 size: 13 residues. CDR3 sequence reads: CASSQGVTDTQYF. DNA of the CDR3: TGTGCCAGCAGCCAAGGAGTAACAGATACGCAGTATTTT.

The CDR3: CASSESGTGTTQYF. The DNA for the CDR3 is TGTGCCAGCAGTGAAAGTGGGACAGGGACGACCCAGTACTTC. V is TRBV25-1 and J is TRBJ2-5; 9 bases are shared with TRBD1. The V gene's germline CDR1 is MGHDK and CDR2 SYGVNS. V trimming: 2 bases; J trimming: 7 bases; junction bases outside the gene matches: 5. CDR3 length: 14 residues.

The rearrangement links TRBV19 to TRBJ2-1, with D perhaps assigned TRBD1 or TRBD2 (5 bases each). CDR1 is LNHDA and CDR2 is SQIVND in the germline V gene (reference sequence). The CDR3 loop spans 15 amino acids. Trimming left V 5 bases short and J 4 bases short, with 15 bases between. In DNA, the CDR3 is TGTGCCAGTAGTGTATCCGGGACGGGTTACAATGAGCAGTTCTTC. It translates to CASSVSGTGYNEQFF.

V usage is TRBV7-2 and J usage is TRBJ1-1; D call uncertain. The CDR3 spans 14 residues. Germline V gene lookup returns CDR1 SGHTA and CDR2 FQGNSA. V shed 1 base and J shed 4 bases, with 10 bases lying between them. Here the CDR3 reads CASSLVHLTTEAFF. The CDR3 nucleotides are TGTGCCAGCAGCTTAGTCCACCTGACCACTGAAGCTTTCTTT.

The gene calls are TRBV15 and TRBJ2-2; the D is unclear. The V gene's germline CDR1 is LNHNV and CDR2 YYDKDF (reference sequence). Trimming left V 1 base short and J 1 base short, with 7 bases between. This CDR3 comprises 15 residues. The CDR3 is CATSRVAQNTGELFF. The CDR3 DNA follows: TGTGCCACCAGCAGAGTAGCACAGAACACCGGGGAGCTGTTTTTT.

In its sample, this clone is medium-sized. J is TRBJ1-4 and V is TRBV5-5, with D unresolved. Between the trimmed V and J ends, which lost 4 bases and 0 bases, there was a span of 13 bases. The CDR3 is 16 residues long. CDR1 is SGHKS, CDR2 YYEKEE, per germline (reference sequence). The CDR3 protein is CASSKITPTTNEKLFF. The CDR3 DNA is TGTGCCAGCAGCAAGATCACACCGACAACTAATGAAAAACTGTTTTTT.

The chain employs TRBV5-1 and TRBJ2-2; TRBD1 aligns across 9 bases. Germline assignment: CDR1 SGHRS and CDR2 YFSETQ. J was trimmed by 6 bases and V by 0 bases; bases with no gene match: 6. This CDR3 has 16 residues. The CDR3 region has the DNA TGCGCCAGCAGCTTGGGGGGACAGGGAAGGTCCGGGGAGCTGTTTTTT. Translating gives CASSLGGQGRSGELFF.